These 18 T cell receptor beta chains came from one sample sequenced in a study of T cells in Graves' hyperthyroidism and ophthalmopathy. Amplification targeted TCR beta CDR3 regions from RNA transcripts. The HTBI primer set served for first-round RT-PCR of the TCR CDR3. TCRdb analysed the multiplex PCR reads with MiXCR anew, one entry per CDR3 protein. The data contain a few hundred thousand distinct CDR3 sequences, 15% to 18% of them singletons. Sequencing used blood. The receptors stem from a woman aged 30 to 39 with Graves' hyperthyroidism.

The chain recombines TRBV7-7 with TRBJ2-3; a possible D gene is TRBD2 (6 bases). CDR1 is SSHAT, CDR2 FNYEAQ, per germline (reference sequence). The CDR3 runs to 14 residues. V was cut by 5 bases and J by 5 bases, with 14 bases left in between. CDR3 loop: CASSKEGVGDTQYF. In nucleotides, the CDR3 is TGTGCCAGCAGCAAGGAGGGTGTTGGAGATACGCAGTATTTT.

This clonotype came up many times. The V call is TRBV20-1, the J call TRBJ1-2; a weak D match, TRBD1 (5 bases). The CDR3 is 12 amino acids. Trimming pared 5 bases from V and 5 bases from J, leaving 12 bases between. Germline-derived CDR1 and CDR2 are DFQATT and SNEGSKA (reference sequence). CDR3 residues: CSAEFRVYGYTF. Written as DNA, the CDR3 is TGCAGTGCTGAATTCAGGGTGTATGGCTACACCTTC.

This clonotype was observed a handful of times. The V and J genes are TRBV7-2 and TRBJ1-2; possibly TRBD1 for D (5 bases). Trimming shortened V by 5 bases and J by 4 bases, and 17 bases separated the two germline ends. Germline V gives CDR1 SGHTA, CDR2 FQGNSA. The CDR3 runs 15 residues. CDR3: CASSLGTLKGYGYTF. For the CDR3, the DNA is TGTGCCAGCAGCCTAGGGACCCTGAAAGGCTATGGCTACACCTTC. Together with reference TRBV7-2 and TRBJ1-2, the CDR3 gives the full variable domain: GAGVSQSPSNKVTEKGKDVELRCDPISGHTALYWYRQSLGQGLEFLIYFQGNSAPDKSGLPSDRFSAERTGGSVSTLTIQRTQQEDSAVYLCASSLGTLKGYGYTFGSGTRLTVV.

This clonotype was recorded many times. The chain joins TRBV12-3 or TRBV12-4 to TRBJ2-2; 8 nucleotides line up with TRBD1. V was pared by 3 bases and J by 6 bases, with 3 bases of the junction left unmatched. The CDR3 loop spans 14 amino acids. The CDR3 DNA follows: TGTGCCAGCAGTTTCGACAGGGGAGCCGGGGAGCTGTTTTTT. Protein: CASSFDRGAGELFF.

There are many counts of this clonotype. The chain recombines TRBV3-2 with TRBJ2-1; the table calls TRBD2, which could not be checked here. TRBV3-2 is noted as a pseudogene. CDR3 length: 17 residues. DNA of the CDR3: TGTGCCAGCAGCCAACTAGCGGGAGTAGGCCCCTACAATGAGCAGTTCTTC. It encodes CASSQLAGVGPYNEQFF.

This clonotype was detected ten times or more. The CDR3 DNA reads as TGTGCCAGCAGCTCTGCCAAGCTAACAGGGGCAGATACGCAGTATTTT. Protein product: CASSSAKLTGADTQYF. The rearrangement uses TRBV7-9 and TRBJ2-3, with 7 nucleotides matching TRBD1. Germline-derived CDR1 and CDR2 are SEHNR and FQNEAQ (reference sequence). V dropped 4 bases and J dropped 4; count of bases not matched to a gene: 11. This CDR3 has 16 amino acids.

This clonotype was found a few times. The J gene is TRBJ2-2, the V gene TRBV6-4, with no clear D. V was shortened by 2 bases and J by 7 bases, with 8 bases between the two germline ends. The germline V gene has CDR1 MRHNA and CDR2 SNTAGT. The CDR3 is made up of 13 amino acids. Here the CDR3 reads CASSDNDYGELFF. As DNA, the CDR3 is TGTGCCAGCAGTGACAACGATTACGGGGAGCTGTTTTTT.

Note on this clonotype: This could be a read error, since a much larger clone is one nucleotide away. The chain combines TRBV11-2 with TRBJ1-1, with D maybe TRBD1 (6 bases). CDR1 is SGHAT and CDR2 is FQNNGV in the germline V gene. CDR3 length equals 13 residues. CDR3 bases: TGTGCCAGCAGCTGGGGGCCGAACACTGAAGCTCTCTTT. Protein: CASSWGPNTEALF.

This clonotype was recorded a few times. The chain recombines TRBV27 with TRBJ2-3, with 9 nucleotides matching TRBD2. CDR3 length: 15 amino acids. The V segment lost 8 bases and the J segment 6 bases; nucleotides outside the gene matches: 12. Per germline, CDR1 MNHEY and CDR2 SMNVEV (reference sequence). The CDR3 sequence: CASHPGGRAGDTQYF. The DNA of the CDR3 is TGTGCCAGCCACCCGGGCGGGAGGGCTGGTGATACGCAGTATTTT.

The J gene is TRBJ2-2, the V gene TRBV5-4; tentatively, D is TRBD2 (6 bases). Germline CDR1 reads SGHNT; CDR2 reads YYREEE (reference sequence). V was clipped by 4 bases and J by 5 bases, with 12 bases between them. This CDR3 has 14 residues. CDR3 in amino acids: CASSTGLLTGELFF. DNA of the CDR3: TGTGCCAGCAGCACGGGACTCCTGACCGGGGAGCTGTTTTTT.

The chain combines TRBV9 with TRBJ1-3; D remains unclear. Trimming shortened V by 3 bases and J by 0 bases, and 10 bases separated the two germline ends. The germline gives CDR1 SGDLS, CDR2 YYNGEE. The CDR3 is 15 amino acids. The CDR3 DNA sequence: TGTGCCAGCAGCGCGCCCGGGATCTCTGGAAACACCATATATTTT. This codes for CASSAPGISGNTIYF.

This clonotype was seen repeatedly, ten times or more. The CDR3 is CASSAQAGHSNQPQHF. The CDR3 DNA reads TGTGCCAGCAGCGCACAGGCAGGACACTCCAATCAGCCCCAGCATTTT. The chain carries TRBV7-2 and TRBJ1-5; D may be TRBD1 (5 bases). Germline lookup yields CDR1 SGHTA and CDR2 FQGNSA. This CDR3 contains 16 residues. The V end lost 5 bases, the J end lost 3 bases, and 17 bases lay between the germline ends.

The V and J genes are TRBV19 and TRBJ2-1, with 11 positions matching TRBD2. J lost 5 bases, V lost 5 bases, and 5 bases had no gene match. The CDR3 covers 15 residues. Germline V gene lookup returns CDR1 LNHDA and CDR2 SQIVND (reference sequence). CDR3 residues: CASSVTSGSHNEQFF. In nucleotides, the CDR3 is TGTGCCAGTAGTGTCACTAGCGGGAGTCACAATGAGCAGTTCTTC.

This clonotype was observed a handful of times. V and J are TRBV20-1 and TRBJ2-6; no firm D call. The CDR3 spans 16 residues. V shed 2 bases and J shed 0 bases, with 11 bases lying between them. Germline V gene data show CDR1 as DFQATT and CDR2 as SNEGSKA (reference sequence). The CDR3 sequence: CSARIWLDSGANVLTF. The CDR3 coding sequence is TGCAGTGCTAGAATTTGGCTAGACTCTGGGGCCAACGTCCTGACTTTC.

The chain employs TRBV25-1 and TRBJ1-2, with D hard to call. The V gene's germline CDR1 is MGHDK and CDR2 SYGVNS. Trimming pared 3 bases from V and 4 bases from J, leaving 6 bases between. This CDR3 spans 12 amino acids. The CDR3 spells CASSESGYGYTF. The CDR3 nucleotides read TGTGCCAGCAGTGAGTCAGGCTATGGCTACACCTTC.

This clonotype showed up many times. V and J are TRBV10-3 and TRBJ2-1; 7 bases agree with TRBD1. Germline V gives CDR1 ENHRY, CDR2 SYGVKD. V was clipped by 2 bases and J by 4 bases; unmatched bases: 8. CDR3 length equals 16 residues. CDR3 sequence reads: CAISEPTGQDYNEQFF. The CDR3 DNA reads as TGTGCCATCAGTGAGCCGACCGGACAGGATTACAATGAGCAGTTCTTC.

This clonotype was counted at least ten times. The chain links TRBV5-1 to TRBJ2-1; D is ambiguous. Germline-derived CDR1 and CDR2 are SGHRS and YFSETQ. The CDR3 has 15 amino acids. The germline V and J ends were trimmed by 0 bases and 1 base, with 8 bases remaining between them. The CDR3 nucleotides are TGCGCCAGCAGCTTGGCCTTAGAGTCCTACAATGAGCAGTTCTTC. This gives the protein CASSLALESYNEQFF.

In its sample, this clonotype was seen many times. The V gene is TRBV12-5, the J gene TRBJ2-7; a possible D gene is TRBD1 (5 bases). Trimming shortened V by 3 bases and J by 2 bases, and 14 bases separated the two germline ends. The CDR3 contains 15 residues. The V gene's germline CDR1 is LGHNT and CDR2 FRNRAP. CDR3 sequence reads: CASGFRLDTTYEQYF. The CDR3, as DNA: TGTGCTAGTGGTTTCCGGCTGGACACCACCTACGAGCAGTACTTC.